This T cell receptor beta chain was captured by sequencing in a study of HIV-infected patients and healthy controls. The ends were cut back, 3 bases at V and 6 bases at J, with 6 bases in the middle. The germline V gene encodes CDR1 LNHNV and CDR2 YYDKDF (reference sequence). The CDR3 runs to 13 residues. One entry per CDR3 protein, called by TCRdb with MiXCR from the 5' RACE reads. The data contain tens of thousands of distinct CDR3 sequences, 15% to 20% of them singletons. This clonotype was seen many times. This TCR came from a human donor in good health. The J gene is TRBJ1-6, the V gene TRBV15; no firm D call. The sample was CD4+ T cells from blood. For the CDR3, the DNA is TGTGCCACCAGCAGTCTGGGTAATTCACCCCTCCACTTT. Encoded protein: CATSSLGNSPLHF. Filled out from reference TRBV15 and TRBJ1-6, the complete variable domain reads DAMVIQNPRYQVTQFGKPVTLSCSQTLNHNVMYWYQQKSSQAPKLLFHYYDKDFNNEADTPDNFQSRRPNTSFCFLDIRSPGLGDTAMYLCATSSLGNSPLHFGNGTRLTVT.